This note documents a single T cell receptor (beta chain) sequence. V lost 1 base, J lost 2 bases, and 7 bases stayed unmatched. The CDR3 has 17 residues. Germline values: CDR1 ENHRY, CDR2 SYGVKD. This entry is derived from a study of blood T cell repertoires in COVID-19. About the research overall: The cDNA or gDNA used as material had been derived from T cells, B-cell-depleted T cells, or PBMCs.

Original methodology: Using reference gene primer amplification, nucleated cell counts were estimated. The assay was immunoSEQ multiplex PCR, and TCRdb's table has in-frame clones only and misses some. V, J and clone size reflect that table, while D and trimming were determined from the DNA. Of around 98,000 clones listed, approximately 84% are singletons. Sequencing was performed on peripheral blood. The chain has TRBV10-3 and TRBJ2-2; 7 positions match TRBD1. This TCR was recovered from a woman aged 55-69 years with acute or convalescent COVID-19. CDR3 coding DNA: TGTGCCATCAGTGAGTTCACCGGGACAGCTAACACCGGGGAGCTGTTTTTT. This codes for CAISEFTGTANTGELFF.